This entry is about one T cell receptor (beta chain). The target antigen is unknown. This sample stems from a study of shared clonotypes between healthy human individuals. Overall study results and limits: A handful of donors shared approximately 5% of their naive CD4 clonotypes.

Some clones are missing from TCRdb's copy, which holds only in-frame ones; the method was immunoSEQ multiplex PCR. Among about 2.4 million clones listed, about 92% were seen once. The germline gives CDR1 SGHNT, CDR2 YYREEE (reference sequence). Germline trimming cut 2 bases from V and 0 bases from J; bases unmatched to any gene: 6. The CDR3 covers 18 residues. Sample: naive CD4+ T cells sorted from blood. As for subset: CD45RA+ positively selected. This clonotype was sampled from a man aged 18 to 29 in good health. The V call is TRBV5-4, the J call TRBJ2-3, with 13 bases that match TRBD2. CDR3 sequence reads: CASSFRTSGGPSTDTQYF. The CDR3 DNA is TGTGCCAGCAGCTTCAGGACTAGCGGGGGCCCTAGCACAGATACGCAGTATTTT.